The entry below gives a single TCR beta chain sequence along with its context. Its antigen is currently unknown. Unique molecular identifiers were incorporated during preparation of the TCRbeta library. MiXCR, run by TCRdb on the PCR reads, gives a single entry per CDR3 protein. Among roughly 500,000 distinct CDR3 sequences, 8% to 11% were seen once, and the ten largest hold just over 2%. This record belongs to a study of T-cell reconstitution after alpha-beta-depleted transplantation in children. V gave up 1 base and J gave up 3 bases; unmatched junction bases: 3. CDR3 length: 14 residues. Germline V gene sequence: CDR1 SGHTA, CDR2 FQGNSA. The study, taken as a whole, reports: Reportedly, alpha-beta T cells present about two months post-transplant originated from several hundred expanded clones of graft origin. Where some patients showed high TCRbeta diversity at day 60, it came from recipient T cells and thymic progenitors that had survived. At one year after transplant, newly produced T cells mostly accounted for T-cell counts and diversity.

This specimen was PBMCs, taken before TCRalphabeta/CD19-depleted stem cell transplant. The TCR originated in a child aged 2-15 years with inherited bone marrow failure, due to receive a stem cell transplant. V usage is TRBV7-2 and J usage is TRBJ2-7, with 7 positions matching TRBD1. The CDR3 region has the DNA TGTGCCAGCAGCTTAGAGGGGGCAGTCTACGAGCAGTACTTC. Residues: CASSLEGAVYEQYF.